The present T cell receptor (beta chain) was sequenced within a study of immune evolution from preneoplasia to lung adenocarcinoma. Findings of the study overall: Clonality was highest in normal lung, lower in later-stage lesions apparently. Normal lung had the highest top T cell clone frequencies.

The CDR3 runs 13 residues. Deletions cut 3 bases from V and 1 base from J, with 7 bases between. Germline lookup yields CDR1 SGDLS and CDR2 YYNGEE. Between the mid-2010s and the late 2010s, patients underwent resection in Japan or China. Each case's diagnosis was confirmed by two pathologists on H&E. This clone was picked up one time. What it recognizes is unknown. This table comes from immunoSEQ multiplex PCR, and its TCRdb copy is limited to in-frame clones, with some not included. The sample lists 9,000 to 13,000 clones; approximately 80% were seen once. The TCR comes from a person between 60 and 70 years old with lung adenocarcinoma. Some clones in this sample may be carry-over from other donors' samples. Sequenced: FFPE normal lung tissue adjacent to the tumor. This chain links TRBV9 with TRBJ1-1; D may be TRBD1 (6 bases). This chain's CDR3 is CASSAGQNTEAFF. The CDR3 bases are TGTGCCAGCAGCGCGGGACAGAACACTGAAGCTTTCTTT.